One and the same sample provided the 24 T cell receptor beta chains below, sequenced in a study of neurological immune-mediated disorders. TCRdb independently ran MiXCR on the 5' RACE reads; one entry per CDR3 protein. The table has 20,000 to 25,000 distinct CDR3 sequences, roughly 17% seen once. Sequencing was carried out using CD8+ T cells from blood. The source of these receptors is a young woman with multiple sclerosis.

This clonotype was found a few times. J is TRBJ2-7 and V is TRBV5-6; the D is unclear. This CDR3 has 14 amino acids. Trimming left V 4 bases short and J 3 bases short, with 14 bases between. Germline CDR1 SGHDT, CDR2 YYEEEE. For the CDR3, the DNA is TGTGCCAGCAGCCTTAATCCCGACGGCTACGAGCAGTACGTC. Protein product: CASSLNPDGYEQYV.

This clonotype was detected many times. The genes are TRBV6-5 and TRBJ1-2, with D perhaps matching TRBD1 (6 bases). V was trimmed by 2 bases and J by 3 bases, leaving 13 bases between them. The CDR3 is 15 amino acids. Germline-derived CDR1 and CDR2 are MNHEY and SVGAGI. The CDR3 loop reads CASSYGPGVDYGYTF. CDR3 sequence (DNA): TGTGCCAGCAGTTACGGCCCAGGGGTCGACTATGGCTACACCTTC.

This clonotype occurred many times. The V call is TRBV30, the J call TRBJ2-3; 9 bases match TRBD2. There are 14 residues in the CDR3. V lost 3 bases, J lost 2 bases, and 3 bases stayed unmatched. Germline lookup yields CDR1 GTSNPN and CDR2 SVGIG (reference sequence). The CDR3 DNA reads TGTGCCTGGAGCCTAGCGGGGACCACAGATACGCAGTATTTT. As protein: CAWSLAGTTDTQYF.

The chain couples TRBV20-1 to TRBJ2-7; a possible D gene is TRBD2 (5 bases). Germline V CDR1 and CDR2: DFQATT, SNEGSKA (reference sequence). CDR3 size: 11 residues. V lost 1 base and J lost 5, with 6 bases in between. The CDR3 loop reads CSARVGDEQYV. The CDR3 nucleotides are TGCAGTGCTAGAGTCGGGGACGAGCAGTACGTC.

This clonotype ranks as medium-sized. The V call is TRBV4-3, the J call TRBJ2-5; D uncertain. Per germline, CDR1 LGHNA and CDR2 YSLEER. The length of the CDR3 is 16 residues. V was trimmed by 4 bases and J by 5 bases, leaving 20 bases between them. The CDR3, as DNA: TGCGCCAGCAGCCCACGCCAGGTTTCTGTGTCGGAGACCCAGTACTTC. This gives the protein CASSPRQVSVSETQYF.

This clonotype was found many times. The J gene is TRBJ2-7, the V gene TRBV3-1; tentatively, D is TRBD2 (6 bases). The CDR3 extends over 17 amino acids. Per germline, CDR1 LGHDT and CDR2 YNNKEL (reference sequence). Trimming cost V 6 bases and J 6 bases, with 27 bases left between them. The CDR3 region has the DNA TGTGCCAGCAGACACACGGGGGATAGACTAGTGCACGGCGAGCAGTACGTC. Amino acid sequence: CASRHTGDRLVHGEQYV.

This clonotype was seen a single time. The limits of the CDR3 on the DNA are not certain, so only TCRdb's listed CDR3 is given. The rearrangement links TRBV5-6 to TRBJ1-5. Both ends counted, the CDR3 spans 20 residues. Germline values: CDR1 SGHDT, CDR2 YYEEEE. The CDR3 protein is CASSFYICSARGDRNQPQHF.

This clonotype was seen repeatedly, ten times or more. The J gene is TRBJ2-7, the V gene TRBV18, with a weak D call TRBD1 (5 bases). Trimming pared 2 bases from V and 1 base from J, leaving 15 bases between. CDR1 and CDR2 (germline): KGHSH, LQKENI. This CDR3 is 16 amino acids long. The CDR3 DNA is TGTGCCAGCTCACCATCATGGGGCGAGGCTTCCTACGAGCAGTACTTC. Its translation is CASSPSWGEASYEQYF.

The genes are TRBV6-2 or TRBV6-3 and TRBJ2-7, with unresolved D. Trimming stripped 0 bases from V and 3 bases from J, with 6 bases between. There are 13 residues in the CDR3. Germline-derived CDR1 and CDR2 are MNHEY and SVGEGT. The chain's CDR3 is CASSYSPVYEQYV. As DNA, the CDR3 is TGTGCCAGCAGTTACTCCCCGGTCTACGAGCAGTACGTC.

CDR3 nucleotide sequence: TGCGCCAGCAGCTTGGCCCTGTCTAAGAACACTGAAGCTTTCTTT. This sequence encodes CASSLALSKNTEAFF. The V gene is TRBV5-1, the J gene TRBJ1-1; D unclear. CDR1 and CDR2 from the germline V gene are SGHRS and YFSETQ. The germline V and J ends were trimmed by 0 bases and 1 base, with 10 bases remaining between them. There are 15 residues in the CDR3.

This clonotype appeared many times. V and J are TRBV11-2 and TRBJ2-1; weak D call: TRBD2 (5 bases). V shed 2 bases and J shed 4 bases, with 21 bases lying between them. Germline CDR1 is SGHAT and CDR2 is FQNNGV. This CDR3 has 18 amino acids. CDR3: CASSLYGQRKDFYNEQFF. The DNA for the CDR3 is TGTGCCAGCAGCTTATATGGCCAGCGGAAGGACTTTTACAATGAGCAGTTCTTC.

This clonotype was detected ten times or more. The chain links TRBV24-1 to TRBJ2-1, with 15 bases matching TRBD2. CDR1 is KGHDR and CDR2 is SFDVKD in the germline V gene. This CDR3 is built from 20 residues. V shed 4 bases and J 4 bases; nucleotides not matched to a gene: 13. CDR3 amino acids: CATSEGGLAGGSVDYNEQFF. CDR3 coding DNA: TGTGCCACCAGTGAGGGAGGACTAGCGGGAGGGTCAGTCGATTACAATGAGCAGTTCTTC.

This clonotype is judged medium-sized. The CDR3 nucleotides are TGTGCCAGCAGGGGGATCAGGCAGTATTTT. Translating it yields CASRGIRQYF. This chain connects TRBV2 to TRBJ2-3; D is ambiguous. The germline CDR1 and CDR2 sequences are SNHLY and FYNNEI. This CDR3 is 10 amino acids long. Trimming stripped 6 bases from V and 11 bases from J, with 9 bases between.

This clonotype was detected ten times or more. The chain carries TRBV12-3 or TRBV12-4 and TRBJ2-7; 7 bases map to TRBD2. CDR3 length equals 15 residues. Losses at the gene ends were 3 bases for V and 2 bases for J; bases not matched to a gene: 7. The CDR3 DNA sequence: TGTGCCAGCAGTTTGGAAGCGGGGAGGACCTACGAGCAGTACTTC. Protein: CASSLEAGRTYEQYF.

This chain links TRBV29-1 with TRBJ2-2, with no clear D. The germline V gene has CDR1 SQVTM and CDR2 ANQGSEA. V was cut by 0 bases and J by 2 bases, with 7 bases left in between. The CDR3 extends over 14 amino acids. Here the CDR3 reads CSVEDGDNTGELFF. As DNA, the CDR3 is TGCAGCGTTGAAGACGGAGATAACACCGGGGAGCTGTTTTTT.

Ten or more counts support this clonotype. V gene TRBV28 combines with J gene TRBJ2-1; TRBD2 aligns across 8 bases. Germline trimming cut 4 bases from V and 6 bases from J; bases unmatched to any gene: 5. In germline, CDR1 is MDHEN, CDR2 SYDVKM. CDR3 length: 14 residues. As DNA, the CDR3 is TGTGCCAGCAGTTATGGCGGGGGGCGCAATGAGCAGTTCTTC. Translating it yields CASSYGGGRNEQFF. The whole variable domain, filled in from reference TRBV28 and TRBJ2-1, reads DVKVTQSSRYLVKRTGEKVFLECVQDMDHENMFWYRQDPGLGLRLIYFSYDVKMKEKGDIPEGYSVSREKKERFSLILESASTNQTSMYLCASSYGGGRNEQFFGPGTRLTVL.

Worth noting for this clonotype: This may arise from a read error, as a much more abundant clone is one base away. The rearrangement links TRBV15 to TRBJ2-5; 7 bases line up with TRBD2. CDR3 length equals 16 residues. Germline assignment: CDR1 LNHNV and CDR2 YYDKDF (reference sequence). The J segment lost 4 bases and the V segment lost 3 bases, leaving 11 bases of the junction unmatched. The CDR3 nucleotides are TGTGCCACCAGCAGCCCCAGGTCCGGGGAGGGAGAGACCCAGTACTTC. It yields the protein CATSSPRSGEGETQYF.

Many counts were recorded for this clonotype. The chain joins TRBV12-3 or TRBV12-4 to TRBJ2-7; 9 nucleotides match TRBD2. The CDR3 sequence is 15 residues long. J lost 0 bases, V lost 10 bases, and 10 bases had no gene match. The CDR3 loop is CATTVWRGGSYEQYV. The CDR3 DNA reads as TGTGCCACCACCGTCTGGCGGGGGGGCTCCTACGAGCAGTACGTC.

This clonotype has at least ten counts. CDR3 DNA sequence: TGTGCCAGCAGCCAAGCACAGGGGCAGGACACTGAAGCTTTCTTT. It encodes CASSQAQGQDTEAFF. The chain is built from TRBV7-9 and TRBJ1-1; TRBD1 aligns across 7 bases. The V gene's germline CDR1 is SEHNR and CDR2 FQNEAQ (reference sequence). Trimming took 5 bases from V and 3 from J; bases not matched to a gene: 9. The CDR3 spans 15 residues.

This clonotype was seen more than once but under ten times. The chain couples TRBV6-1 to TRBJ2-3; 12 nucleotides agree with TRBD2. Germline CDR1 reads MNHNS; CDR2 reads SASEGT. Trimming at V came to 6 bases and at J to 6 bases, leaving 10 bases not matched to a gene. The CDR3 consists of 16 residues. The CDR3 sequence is CASREGLAGLEDTQYF. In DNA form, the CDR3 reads TGTGCCAGCAGAGAGGGACTAGCGGGCTTGGAGGATACGCAGTATTTT.

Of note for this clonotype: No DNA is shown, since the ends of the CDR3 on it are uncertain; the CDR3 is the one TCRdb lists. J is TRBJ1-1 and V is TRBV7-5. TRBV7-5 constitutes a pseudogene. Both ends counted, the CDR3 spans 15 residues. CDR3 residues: CISVPDAHGNTEAFF.

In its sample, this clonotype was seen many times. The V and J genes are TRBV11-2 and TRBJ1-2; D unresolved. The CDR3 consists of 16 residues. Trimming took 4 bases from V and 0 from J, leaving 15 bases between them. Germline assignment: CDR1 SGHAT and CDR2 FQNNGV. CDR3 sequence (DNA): TGTGCCAGCAGCTCGGACCGGCGGGCGACTAACTATGGCTACACCTTC. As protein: CASSSDRRATNYGYTF.

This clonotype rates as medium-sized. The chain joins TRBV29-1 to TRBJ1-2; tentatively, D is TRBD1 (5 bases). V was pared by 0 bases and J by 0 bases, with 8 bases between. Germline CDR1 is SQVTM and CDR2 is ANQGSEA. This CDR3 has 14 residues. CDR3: CSVEDIGANYGYTF. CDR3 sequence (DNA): TGCAGCGTTGAAGATATAGGGGCTAACTATGGCTACACCTTC.

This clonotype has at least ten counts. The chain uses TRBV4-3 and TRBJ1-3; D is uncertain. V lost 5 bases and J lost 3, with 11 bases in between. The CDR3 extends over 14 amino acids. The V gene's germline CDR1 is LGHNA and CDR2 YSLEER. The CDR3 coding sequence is TGCGCCAGCAGCTCCGGTCCCGGTGGAAACACCATATATTTT. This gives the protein CASSSGPGGNTIYF.